This TCR beta chain is from a study of identifying expanded T cells in peripheral blood. Data came from immunoSEQ multiplex PCR; TCRdb stores just in-frame clones and leaves some out. Of 110,000 or so clones listed, around 89% were seen once; the top ten hold 7.5% to 10%. Trimming cost V 5 bases and J 6 bases; bases outside gene matches: 9. CDR1 GTSNPN and CDR2 SVGIG come from the germline V gene (reference sequence). This CDR3 is 15 amino acids long. The sequence derives from a person aged 18 to 75 in good health. Input material: blood. V usage is TRBV30 and J usage is TRBJ1-6; 8 bases align to TRBD1. The CDR3 region has the DNA TGTGCCTGGGCTCCGGTCAGGGGGCGTAATTCACCCCTCCACTTT. Its translation is CAWAPVRGRNSPLHF.